The clone carrying this T cell receptor (beta chain) was counted many times. The data originate from a study of T cells in Graves' hyperthyroidism and ophthalmopathy. Germline assignment: CDR1 MNHNS and CDR2 SASEGT. The CDR3 is 15 residues long. V was clipped by 5 bases and J by 1 base; unmatched bases: 4. Amplification yielded TCR beta CDR3 regions, with RNA transcripts as the source. Researchers ran a first-round RT-PCR on the TCR CDR3 using the HTBI primer set. TCRdb re-analysed the multiplex PCR reads in MiXCR, keeping a single row per CDR3 protein. Altogether under 300,000 distinct CDR3 sequences are present, roughly 15% being singletons, with the ten largest covering around 31%.

This chain joins TRBV6-1 and TRBJ1-5; 8 bases agree with TRBD1. The specimen sequenced was blood. This sequence was found in a woman aged 45 to 65 with Graves' hyperthyroidism that later progressed to Graves' ophthalmopathy. CDR3 sequence (DNA): TGTGCCAGCAGTCGGGACAGGTCGAGCAATCAGCCCCAGCATTTT. It specifies CASSRDRSSNQPQHF.